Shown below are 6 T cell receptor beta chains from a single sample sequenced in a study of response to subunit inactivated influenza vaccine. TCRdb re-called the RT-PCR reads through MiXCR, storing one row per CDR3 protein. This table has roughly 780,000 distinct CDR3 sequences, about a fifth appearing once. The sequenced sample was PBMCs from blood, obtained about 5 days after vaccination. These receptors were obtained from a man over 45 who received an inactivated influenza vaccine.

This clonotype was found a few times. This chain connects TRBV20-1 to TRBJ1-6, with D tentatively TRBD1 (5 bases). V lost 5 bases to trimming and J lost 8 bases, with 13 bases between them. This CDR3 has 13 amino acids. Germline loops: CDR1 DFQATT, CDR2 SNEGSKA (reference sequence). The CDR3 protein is CSARADSYSPLHF. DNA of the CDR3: TGCAGTGCTCGGGCCGACAGCTATTCACCCCTCCACTTT.

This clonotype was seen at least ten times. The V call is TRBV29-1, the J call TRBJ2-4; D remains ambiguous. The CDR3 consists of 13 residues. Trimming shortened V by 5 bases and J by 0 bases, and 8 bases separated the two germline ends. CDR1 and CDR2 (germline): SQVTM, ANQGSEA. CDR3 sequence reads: CSVSTLAKNIQYF. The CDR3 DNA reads TGCAGCGTTTCGACACTAGCCAAAAACATTCAGTACTTC.

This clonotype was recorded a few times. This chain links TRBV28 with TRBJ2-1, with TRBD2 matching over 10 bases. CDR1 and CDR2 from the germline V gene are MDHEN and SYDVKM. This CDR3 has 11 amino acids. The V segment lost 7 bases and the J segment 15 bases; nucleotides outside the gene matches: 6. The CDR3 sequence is CASTTSGKGFF. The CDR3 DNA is TGTGCCAGCACTACTAGCGGGAAGGGGTTCTTC.

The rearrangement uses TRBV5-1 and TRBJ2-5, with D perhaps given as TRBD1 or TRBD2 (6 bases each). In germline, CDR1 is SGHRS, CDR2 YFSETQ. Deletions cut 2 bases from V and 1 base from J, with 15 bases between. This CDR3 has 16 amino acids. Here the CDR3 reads CASSFSGGGTQETQYF. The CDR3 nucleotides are TGCGCCAGCAGCTTCTCCGGGGGCGGCACCCAAGAGACCCAGTACTTC.

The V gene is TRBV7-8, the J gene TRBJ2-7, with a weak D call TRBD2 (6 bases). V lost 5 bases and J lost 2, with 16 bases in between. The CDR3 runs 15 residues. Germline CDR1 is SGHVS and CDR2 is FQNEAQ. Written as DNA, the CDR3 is TGTGCCAGCAGCGCGACCGGACTAACCACCTACGAGCAGTACTTC. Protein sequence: CASSATGLTTYEQYF.

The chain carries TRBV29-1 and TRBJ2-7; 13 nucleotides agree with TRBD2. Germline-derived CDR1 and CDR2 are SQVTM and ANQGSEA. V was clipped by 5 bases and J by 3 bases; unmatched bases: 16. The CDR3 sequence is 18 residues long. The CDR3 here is CSVTEVTSGRAEGYEQYF. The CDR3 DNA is TGCAGCGTTACAGAGGTAACTAGCGGGAGGGCCGAGGGCTACGAGCAGTACTTC.